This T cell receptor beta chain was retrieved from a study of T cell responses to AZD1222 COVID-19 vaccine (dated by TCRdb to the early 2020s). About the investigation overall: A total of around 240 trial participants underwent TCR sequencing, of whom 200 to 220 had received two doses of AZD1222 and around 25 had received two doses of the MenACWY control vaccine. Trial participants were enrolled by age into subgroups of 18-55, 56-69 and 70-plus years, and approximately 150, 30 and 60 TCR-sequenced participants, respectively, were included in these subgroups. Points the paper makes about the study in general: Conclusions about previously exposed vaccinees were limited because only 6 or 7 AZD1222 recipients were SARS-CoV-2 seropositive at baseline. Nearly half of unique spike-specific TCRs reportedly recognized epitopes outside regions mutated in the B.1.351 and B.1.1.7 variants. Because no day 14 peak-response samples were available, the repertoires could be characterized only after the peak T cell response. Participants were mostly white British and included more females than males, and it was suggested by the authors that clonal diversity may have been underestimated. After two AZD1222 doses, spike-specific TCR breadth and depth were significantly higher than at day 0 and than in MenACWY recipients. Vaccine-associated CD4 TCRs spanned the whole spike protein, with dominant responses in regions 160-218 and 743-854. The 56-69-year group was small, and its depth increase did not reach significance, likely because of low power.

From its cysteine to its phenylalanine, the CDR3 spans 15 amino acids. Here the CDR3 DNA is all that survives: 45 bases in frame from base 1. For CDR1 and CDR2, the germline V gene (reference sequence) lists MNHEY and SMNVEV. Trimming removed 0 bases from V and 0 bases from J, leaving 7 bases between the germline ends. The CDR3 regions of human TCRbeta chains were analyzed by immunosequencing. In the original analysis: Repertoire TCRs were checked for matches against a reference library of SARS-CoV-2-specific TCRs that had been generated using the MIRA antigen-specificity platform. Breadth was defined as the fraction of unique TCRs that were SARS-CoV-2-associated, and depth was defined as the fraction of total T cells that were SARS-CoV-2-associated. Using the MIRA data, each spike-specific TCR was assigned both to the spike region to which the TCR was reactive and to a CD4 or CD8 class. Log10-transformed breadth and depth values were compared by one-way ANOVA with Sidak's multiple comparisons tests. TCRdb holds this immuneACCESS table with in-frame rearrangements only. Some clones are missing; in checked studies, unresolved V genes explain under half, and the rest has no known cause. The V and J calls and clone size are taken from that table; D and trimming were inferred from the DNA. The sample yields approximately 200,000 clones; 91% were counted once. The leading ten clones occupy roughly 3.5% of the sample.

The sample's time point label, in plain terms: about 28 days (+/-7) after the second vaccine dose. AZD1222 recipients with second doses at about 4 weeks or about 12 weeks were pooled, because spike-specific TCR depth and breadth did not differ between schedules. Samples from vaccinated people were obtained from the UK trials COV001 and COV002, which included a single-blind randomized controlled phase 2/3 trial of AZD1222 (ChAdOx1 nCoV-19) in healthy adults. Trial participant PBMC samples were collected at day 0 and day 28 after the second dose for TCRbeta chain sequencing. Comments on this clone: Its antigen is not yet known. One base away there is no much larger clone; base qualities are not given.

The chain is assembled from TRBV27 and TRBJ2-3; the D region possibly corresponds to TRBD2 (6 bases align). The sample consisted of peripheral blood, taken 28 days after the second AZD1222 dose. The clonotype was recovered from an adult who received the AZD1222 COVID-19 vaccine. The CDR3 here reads CASSLSGRSTDTQYF. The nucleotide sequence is TGTGCCAGCAGTTTATCTGGGAGGAGCACAGATACGCAGTATTTT.